The clone carrying this TCR beta chain was observed a single time. The repertoire was sequenced with immunoSEQ multiplex PCR; TCRdb's copy has only in-frame clones and lacks some. The profile shows hundreds of thousands of clones, about 89% of them singletons. Looked up from germline, CDR1 is MNHNY and CDR2 is SVGAGI (reference sequence). The CDR3 spans 12 residues. V lost 8 bases to trimming and J lost 5 bases, with 7 bases between them. These data belong to a study of blood T cell repertoires in COVID-19. The chain links TRBV6-6 to TRBJ1-6; D unresolved. The source of this sequence is a man between 60 and 75 years old who had recovered from COVID-19. Sequencing was done on a sample of PBMCs or T cells enriched from blood (not recorded which). The CDR3 nucleotides read TGTGCCAGCGCCCAGAATAATTCACCCCTCCACTTT. It is translated as CASAQNNSPLHF.